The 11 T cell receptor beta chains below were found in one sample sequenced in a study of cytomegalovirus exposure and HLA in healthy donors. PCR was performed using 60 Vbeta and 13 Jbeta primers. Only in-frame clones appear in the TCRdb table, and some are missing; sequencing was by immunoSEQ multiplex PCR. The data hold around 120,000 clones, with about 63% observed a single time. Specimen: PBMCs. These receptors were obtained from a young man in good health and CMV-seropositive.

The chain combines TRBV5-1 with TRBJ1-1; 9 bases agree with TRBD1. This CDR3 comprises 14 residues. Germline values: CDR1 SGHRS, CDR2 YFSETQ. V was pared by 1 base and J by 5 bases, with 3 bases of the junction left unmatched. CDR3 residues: CASSLTGGFTEAFF. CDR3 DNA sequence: TGCGCCAGCAGCTTGACAGGGGGCTTTACTGAAGCTTTCTTT.

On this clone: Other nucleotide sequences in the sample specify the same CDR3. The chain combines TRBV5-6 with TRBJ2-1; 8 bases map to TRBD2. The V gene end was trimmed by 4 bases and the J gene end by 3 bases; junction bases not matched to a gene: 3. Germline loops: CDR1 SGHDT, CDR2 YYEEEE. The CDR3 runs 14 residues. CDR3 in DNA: TGTGCCAGCAGCCCCGGGACTAGCTACAATGAGCAGTTCTTC. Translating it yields CASSPGTSYNEQFF.

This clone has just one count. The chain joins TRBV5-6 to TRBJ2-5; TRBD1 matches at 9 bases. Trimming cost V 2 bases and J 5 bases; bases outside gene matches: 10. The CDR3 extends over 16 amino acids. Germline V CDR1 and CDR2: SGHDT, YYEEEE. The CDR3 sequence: CASSFPSGQGIETQYF. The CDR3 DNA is TGTGCCAGCAGCTTCCCATCCGGACAGGGGATCGAGACCCAGTACTTC.

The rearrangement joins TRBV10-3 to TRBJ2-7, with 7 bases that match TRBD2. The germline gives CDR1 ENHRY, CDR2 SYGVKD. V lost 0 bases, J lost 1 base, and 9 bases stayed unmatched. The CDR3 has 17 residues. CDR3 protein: CAISESGRELGSYEQYF. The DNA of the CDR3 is TGTGCCATCAGTGAGTCAGGGCGGGAGCTGGGGTCCTACGAGCAGTACTTC.

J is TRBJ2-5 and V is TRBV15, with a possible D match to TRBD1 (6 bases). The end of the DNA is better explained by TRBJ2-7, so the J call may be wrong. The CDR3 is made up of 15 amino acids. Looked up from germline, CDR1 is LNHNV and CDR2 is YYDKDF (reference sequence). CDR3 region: CATSKSLRTDYEQYF. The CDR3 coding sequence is TGTGCCACCAGCAAAAGTCTCCGGACAGACTACGAGCAGTACTTC.

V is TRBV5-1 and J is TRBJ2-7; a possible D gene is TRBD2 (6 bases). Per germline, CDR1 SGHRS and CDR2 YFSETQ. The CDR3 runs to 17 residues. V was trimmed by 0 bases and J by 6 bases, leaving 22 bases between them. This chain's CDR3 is CASSLVVRAGPPGEQYF. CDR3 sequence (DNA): TGCGCCAGCAGCTTGGTAGTTCGCGCGGGACCCCCCGGCGAGCAGTACTTC.

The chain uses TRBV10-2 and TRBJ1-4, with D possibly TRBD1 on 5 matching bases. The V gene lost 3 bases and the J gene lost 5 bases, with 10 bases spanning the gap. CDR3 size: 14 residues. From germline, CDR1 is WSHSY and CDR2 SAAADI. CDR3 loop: CASSDTGGNEKLFF. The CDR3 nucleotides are TGCGCCAGCAGTGACACGGGGGGGAATGAAAAACTGTTTTTT.

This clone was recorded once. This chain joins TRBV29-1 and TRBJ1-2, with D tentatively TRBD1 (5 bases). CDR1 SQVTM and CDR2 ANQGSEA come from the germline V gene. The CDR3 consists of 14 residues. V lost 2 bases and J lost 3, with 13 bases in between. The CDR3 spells CSVERRDGDYGYTF. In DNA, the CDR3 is TGCAGCGTTGAAAGGAGGGACGGAGACTATGGCTACACCTTC. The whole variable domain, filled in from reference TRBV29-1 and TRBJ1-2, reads SAVISQKPSRDICQRGTSLTIQCQVDSQVTMMFWYRQQPGQSLTLIATANQGSEATYESGFVIDKFPISRPNLTFSTLTVSNMSPEDSSIYLCSVERRDGDYGYTFGSGTRLTVV.

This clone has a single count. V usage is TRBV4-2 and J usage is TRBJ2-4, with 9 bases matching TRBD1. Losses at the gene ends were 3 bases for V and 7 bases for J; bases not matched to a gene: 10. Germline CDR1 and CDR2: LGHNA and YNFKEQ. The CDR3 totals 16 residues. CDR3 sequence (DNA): TGTGCCAGCAGCCAGGAAACAGGGGGCGAGGAGAACATTCAGTACTTC. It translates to CASSQETGGEENIQYF.

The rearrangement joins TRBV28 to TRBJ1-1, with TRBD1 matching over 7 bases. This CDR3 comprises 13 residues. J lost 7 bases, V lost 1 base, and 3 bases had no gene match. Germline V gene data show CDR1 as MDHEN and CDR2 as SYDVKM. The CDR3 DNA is TGTGCCAGCAGTTTATCGGGGACAGTTGAAGCTTTCTTT. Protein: CASSLSGTVEAFF.

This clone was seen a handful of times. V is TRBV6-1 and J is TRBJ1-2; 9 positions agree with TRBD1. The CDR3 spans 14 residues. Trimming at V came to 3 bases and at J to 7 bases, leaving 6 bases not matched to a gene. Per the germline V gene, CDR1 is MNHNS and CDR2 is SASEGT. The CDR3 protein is CASSERTGAAGYTF. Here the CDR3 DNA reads TGTGCCAGCAGTGAGAGGACAGGGGCGGCTGGCTACACCTTC.